The clone carrying this T cell receptor beta chain was detected only a few times. The antigen remains undetermined. A single record per CDR3 protein comes from TCRdb applying MiXCR to the 5' RACE reads. The data show a few hundred thousand distinct CDR3 sequences, with roughly 15% seen just once and approximately 21% held by the top ten. The CDR3 runs to 13 residues. Trimming cost V 11 bases and J 1 base, with 14 bases left between them. CDR1 and CDR2 (germline): MNHEY, SMNVEV (reference sequence). The entry originates in a study of T-cell memory formation after mild COVID-19. General study points: What remained unconfirmed was the SARS-CoV-2 specificity of second-wave clones peaking on day 37.

Sequencing was performed on PBMCs or a T cell subset sorted from them (not recorded which). The clonotype originates from a man between 18 and 29 years old who had mild COVID-19 (a few samples of this study predate the infection). Cell type and time point are not known. The chain employs TRBV27 and TRBJ1-1; D unresolved. The CDR3 bases are TGTGCCTCGAGGAAGGCGGGGAACACTGAAGCTTTCTTT. Translation: CASRKAGNTEAFF.